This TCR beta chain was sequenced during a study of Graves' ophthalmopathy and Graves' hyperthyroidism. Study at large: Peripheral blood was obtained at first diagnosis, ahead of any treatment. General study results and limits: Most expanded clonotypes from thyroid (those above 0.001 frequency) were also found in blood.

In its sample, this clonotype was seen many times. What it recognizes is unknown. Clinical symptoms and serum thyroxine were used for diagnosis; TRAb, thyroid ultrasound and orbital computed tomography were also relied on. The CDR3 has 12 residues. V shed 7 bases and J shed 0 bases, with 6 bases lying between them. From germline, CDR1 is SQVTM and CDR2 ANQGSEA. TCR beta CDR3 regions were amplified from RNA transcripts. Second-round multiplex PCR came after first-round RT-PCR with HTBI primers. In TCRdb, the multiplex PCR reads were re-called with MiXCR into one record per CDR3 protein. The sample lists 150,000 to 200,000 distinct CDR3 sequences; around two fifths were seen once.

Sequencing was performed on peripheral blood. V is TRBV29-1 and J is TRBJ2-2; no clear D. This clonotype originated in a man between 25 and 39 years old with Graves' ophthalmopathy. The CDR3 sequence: CSAIANTGELFF. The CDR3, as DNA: TGCAGCGCGATCGCGAACACCGGGGAGCTGTTTTTT.